This record concerns one TCR beta chain sequence. Study processing details: Counts of nucleated cells, estimated from reference gene primer amplification, were obtained. TCRdb keeps only in-frame clones here, not all; method: immunoSEQ multiplex PCR. From that table come the V and J calls and clone size; the DNA was used to work out D and trimming. The profile shows around 150,000 clones, approximately 82% of them singletons. The CDR3 is 14 residues long. Germline V gene sequence: CDR1 MNHEY, CDR2 SVGAGI. With 5 bases clipped from V and 9 bases from J, the junction kept 8 bases outside the gene matches. This record comes from a study of blood T cell repertoires in COVID-19. For the study at large: From the United States, Italy and Spain came samples of acute and convalescent COVID-19. Sources were T cells, B-cell-depleted T cells, or PBMCs; the material itself was cDNA or gDNA.

This TCR came from a man aged 55 to 70 who had recovered from COVID-19. This chain connects TRBV6-5 to TRBJ1-5; 9 bases map to TRBD1. Sequencing input: peripheral blood. The DNA of the CDR3 is TGTGCCAGCAGTCTACAGGGGGCGGCATGGCCCCAGCATTTT. Protein product: CASSLQGAAWPQHF.